This record covers a single TCR beta chain. Its antigen is still unknown. This record comes from a study of a mutant IDH1 vaccine in newly diagnosed glioma. About the research overall: Every participant had undergone radiotherapy, temozolomide, or both before, and most underwent both.

Only in-frame clones appear in the TCRdb table, and some are missing; sequencing was by immunoSEQ multiplex PCR. The table has almost 30,000 clones, around 90% seen once. Time point meaning: week 5, during vaccination. Every vaccination contained 300 ug of the mutant IDH1 20-mer peptide and was paired with topical imiquimod. Diagnosis in the donors showed new WHO grade 3 or 4 astrocytomas that were IDH1-mutant and ATRX-lost. The source is a middle-aged woman with glioma. Some clones in this sample may be carry-over from other donors' samples. This specimen was peripheral blood mononuclear cells (PBMCs), taken from a glioma patient whose treatment included an IDH1 peptide vaccine.

The CDR3 bases are TGTGCCAGTAGTATACCCGGAGGGGGAAGTACCGAAGCTTTCTTT. This translates into CASSIPGGGSTEAFF. The chain joins TRBV19 to TRBJ1-1; D perhaps matches TRBD1 (6 bases). The CDR3 spans 15 residues. CDR1 LNHDA and CDR2 SQIVND come from the germline V gene (reference sequence). The germline V and J ends were trimmed by 2 bases and 8 bases, with 18 bases remaining between them.